These 14 T cell receptor beta chains were sequenced from one sample in a study of OX40 agonist ivuxolimab in advanced cancers. The library was produced with the immunoSEQ multiplex PCR assay. In TCRdb, the immuneACCESS table is reduced to in-frame sequences with V and J assigned. These tables do not hold every clone; where another copy was compared, an unresolved V gene accounts for under half, and the others remain unexplained. A total of tens of thousands of clones appear in this sample, 80% to 90% of them only once. The ten largest clones represent around 1.6% of the sample. The sample in question was CD4+ or CD8+ T cells sorted from blood, obtained in a trial of the OX40 agonist ivuxolimab. Receptors originate from an adult with an advanced solid tumor such as melanoma, head and neck, liver or kidney cancer.

Here the CDR3 reads CASSQDDGAGDTQYF. The CDR3 nucleotides are TGCGCCAGCAGCCAAGACGACGGGGCCGGAGATACGCAGTATTTT. V is TRBV4-3 and J is TRBJ2-3; D possibly uses TRBD1 or TRBD2 (5 bases each). CDR3 length: 15 residues. Germline values: CDR1 LGHNA, CDR2 YSLEER. V dropped 0 bases and J dropped 5 bases, with 12 bases sitting between them.

This chain uses TRBV4-3 with TRBJ2-3; D ambiguous. Trimming pared 1 base from V and 5 bases from J, leaving 13 bases between. Germline V gene data show CDR1 as LGHNA and CDR2 as YSLEER. The CDR3 sequence is 15 residues long. The CDR3 loop reads CASSQVYFTLDTQYF. The CDR3 DNA reads as TGCGCCAGCAGCCAAGTATACTTCACGTTAGATACGCAGTATTTT.

The genes are TRBV21-1 and TRBJ2-5; TRBD2 was called by the table and not checked on the DNA. TRBV21-1 is described as a pseudogene. The CDR3 has 16 residues. The CDR3 here is CASSKRGDYRAETQYF. In DNA, the CDR3 is TGTGCCAGCAGCAAAAGAGGGGACTACCGAGCGGAGACCCAGTACTTC.

This sequence joins TRBV2 and TRBJ2-3; D call uncertain. The germline CDR1 and CDR2 sequences are SNHLY and FYNNEI. V was trimmed by 7 bases and J by 2 bases, leaving 10 bases between them. This CDR3 is built from 13 residues. This CDR3 is CASTSDPTDTQYF. The CDR3 DNA follows: TGTGCCAGCACGTCGGACCCCACAGATACGCAGTATTTT.

The count of this clone is one. V usage is TRBV4-1 and J usage is TRBJ1-1; 9 nucleotides align to TRBD1. Trimming removed 4 bases from V and 1 base from J; junction bases left unmatched: 7. Germline assignment: CDR1 MGHRA and CDR2 YSYEKL. CDR3 length: 16 residues. CDR3 nucleotides: TGCGCCAGCAGCCGTACCACAGGGGGCCGGAACACTGAAGCTTTCTTT. Translating gives CASSRTTGGRNTEAFF.

This sequence joins TRBV5-1 and TRBJ1-5; tentatively, D is TRBD1 (5 bases). The CDR3 is made up of 13 amino acids. Germline loops: CDR1 SGHRS, CDR2 YFSETQ. V lost 5 bases and J 1 base, leaving 7 bases between the germline ends. CDR3 DNA: TGCGCCAGCAGGGGGGACAGCAATCAGCCCCAGCATTTT. Its protein is CASRGDSNQPQHF.

The V call is TRBV10-2, the J call TRBJ2-4; tentatively, D is TRBD2 (6 bases). V shed 2 bases and J shed 8 bases, with 22 bases lying between them. The V gene's germline CDR1 is WSHSY and CDR2 SAAADI. The CDR3 is made up of 17 amino acids. The chain's CDR3 is CASSEEGGFEKWYIQYF. CDR3 coding DNA: TGCGCCAGCAGTGAGGAGGGAGGCTTCGAAAAATGGTACATTCAGTACTTC.

This chain links TRBV27 with TRBJ1-4; D unresolved. The CDR3 length is 13 residues. Deletions cut 3 bases from V and 8 bases from J, with 10 bases between. CDR1 is MNHEY and CDR2 is SMNVEV in the germline V gene (reference sequence). The CDR3 DNA reads as TGTGCCAGCAGTTTCGGGATAACAGAAAAACTGTTTTTT. The encoded protein is CASSFGITEKLFF.

V usage is TRBV27 and J usage is TRBJ2-3; 8 bases match TRBD2. The V and J ends lost 8 bases and 0 bases, in that order; junction bases with no gene match: 4. Germline CDR1 is MNHEY and CDR2 is SMNVEV (reference sequence). The CDR3 length is 14 residues. The CDR3 sequence: CASGREVSTDTQYF. The CDR3 DNA reads TGTGCCAGCGGGCGGGAGGTTAGCACAGATACGCAGTATTTT.

J is TRBJ2-7 and V is TRBV7-2, with 13 bases fitting TRBD2. The length of the CDR3 is 15 residues. V gave up 5 bases and J gave up 5 bases; unmatched junction bases: 6. Germline CDR1 is SGHTA and CDR2 is FQGNSA. CDR3 sequence reads: CASSRTSGSFDEQYF. DNA for the CDR3: TGTGCCAGCAGCCGGACTAGCGGGAGCTTCGACGAGCAGTACTTC.

This chain links TRBV29-1 with TRBJ2-3, with TRBD2 matching over 11 bases. V was pared by 5 bases and J by 1 base, with 5 bases of the junction left unmatched. Germline loops: CDR1 SQVTM, CDR2 ANQGSEA. The CDR3 runs 15 residues. The CDR3 sequence: CSVKGTSGRTDTQYF. The CDR3 DNA follows: TGCAGCGTTAAAGGGACTAGCGGACGCACAGATACGCAGTATTTT.

This clone was seen once. The rearrangement joins TRBV5-1 to TRBJ2-3; D uncertain. The V and J ends lost 0 bases and 0 bases respectively, with 5 bases between them. CDR1 and CDR2 from the germline V gene are SGHRS and YFSETQ. This CDR3 contains 14 residues. CDR3 nucleotide sequence: TGCGCCAGCAGCTTGGAGATAAGCACAGATACGCAGTATTTT. Protein product: CASSLEISTDTQYF. The variable domain in full, with the rest retrieved from reference TRBV5-1 and TRBJ2-3, is KAGVTQTPRYLIKTRGQQVTLSCSPISGHRSVSWYQQTPGQGLQFLFEYFSETQRNKGNFPGRFSGRQFSNSRSEMNVSTLELGDSALYLCASSLEISTDTQYFGPGTRLTVL.

The chain employs TRBV5-8 and TRBJ2-5; D is undetermined. V was cut by 9 bases and J by 5 bases, with 17 bases left in between. Germline V lookup: CDR1 SGHTS, CDR2 YDEGEE. CDR3 length: 13 amino acids. The CDR3 DNA reads as TGTGCCACCCGTCGATCGGGCGAGGAGACCCAGTACTTC. Translation gives CATRRSGEETQYF. Drawing the rest from reference TRBV5-8 and TRBJ2-5, the complete variable domain is EAGVTQSPTHLIKTRGQQATLRCSPISGHTSVYWYQQALGLGLQFLLWYDEGEERNRGNFPPRFSGRQFPNYSSELNVNALELEDSALYLCATRRSGEETQYFGPGTRLLVL.

The sample holds one count of this clone. The genes are TRBV5-1 and TRBJ2-5; possible D gene TRBD1, 7 bases. V lost 5 bases, J lost 8 bases, and 25 bases lay in between. The CDR3 contains 16 residues. The germline V gene has CDR1 SGHRS and CDR2 YFSETQ. CDR3 in amino acids: CASRLLGRQGGFTQYF. The CDR3 nucleotides are TGCGCCAGCAGGTTGCTTGGACGACAGGGAGGATTCACCCAGTACTTC.